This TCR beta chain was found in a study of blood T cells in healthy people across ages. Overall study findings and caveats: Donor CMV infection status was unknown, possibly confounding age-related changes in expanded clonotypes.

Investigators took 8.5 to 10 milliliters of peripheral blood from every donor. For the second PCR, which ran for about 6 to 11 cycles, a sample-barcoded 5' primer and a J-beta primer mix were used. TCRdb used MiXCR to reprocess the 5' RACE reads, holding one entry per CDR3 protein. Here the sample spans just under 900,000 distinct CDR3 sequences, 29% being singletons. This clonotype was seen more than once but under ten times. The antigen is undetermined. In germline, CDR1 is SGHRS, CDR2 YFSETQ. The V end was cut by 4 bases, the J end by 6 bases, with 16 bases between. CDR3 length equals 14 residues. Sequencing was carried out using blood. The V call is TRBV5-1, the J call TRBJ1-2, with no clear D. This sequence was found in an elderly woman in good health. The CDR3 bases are TGCGCCAGCAGCGAGACTCAGACGGCTAATGGCTACACCTTC. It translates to CASSETQTANGYTF. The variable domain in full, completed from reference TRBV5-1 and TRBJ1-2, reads KAGVTQTPRYLIKTRGQQVTLSCSPISGHRSVSWYQQTPGQGLQFLFEYFSETQRNKGNFPGRFSGRQFSNSRSEMNVSTLELGDSALYLCASSETQTANGYTFGSGTRLTVV.